These T cell receptor beta chains were read from a single sample in a study of cytomegalovirus exposure and HLA in healthy donors. Some clones are missing from TCRdb's copy, which holds only in-frame ones; the method was immunoSEQ multiplex PCR. This sample carries about 140,000 clones, approximately 84% of them seen once, and the ten largest clones take roughly 1.9%. The specimen sequenced was PBMCs. These TCRs come from a woman aged 40-49 years in good health and CMV-seronegative. The CDR3 runs from the conserved cysteine through the conserved F or W. A D gene is named only where the DNA matches it firmly. Clone size is given for some rows only: seen once, a few or many times, or a class if the clone is expanded.

clone_size d_call cdr3_length j_call v_call cdr3_aa cdr3_nt
once . 12 TRBJ2-5 TRBV7-6 CASSPGGGPQYF TGTGCCAGCAGCCCCGGCGGGGGCCCCCAGTACTTC
few TRBD2 12 TRBJ2-7 TRBV29-1 CSAGLAAYEQYF TGCAGCGCCGGGCTAGCGGCCTACGAGCAGTACTTC
. TRBD1 14 TRBJ2-7 TRBV18 CASSTDRNSYEQYF TGTGCCAGCTCAACGGACAGGAACTCCTACGAGCAGTACTTC
. . 14 TRBJ2-7 TRBV28 CASTDRLYIGEQYF TGTGCCAGCACAGACAGACTTTACATAGGCGAGCAGTACTTC
. TRBD2 16 TRBJ2-7 TRBV4-2 CASSQEGGGRAYEQYF TGTGCCAGCAGCCAAGAAGGCGGCGGGAGGGCCTACGAGCAGTACTTC
. TRBD2 15 TRBJ2-7 TRBV19 CASSISASGRYEQYF TGTGCCAGTAGTATATCGGCTAGCGGACGCTACGAGCAGTACTTC
once . 17 TRBJ2-3 TRBV5-1 CASSYARLDSSTDTQYF TGCGCCAGCAGCTACGCGCGACTAGATTCTAGCACAGATACGCAGTATTTT
. TRBD1 16 TRBJ1-2 TRBV28 CASSSPSSRTGDGYTF TGTGCCAGCAGTTCCCCATCAAGCCGGACAGGGGATGGCTACACCTTC
. . 14 TRBJ2-5 TRBV5-1 CASSTDSFVETQYF TGCGCCAGCAGTACGGACTCATTCGTGGAGACCCAGTACTTC
. TRBD1 14 TRBJ1-2 TRBV11-2 CASSLGAGGYGYTF TGTGCCAGCAGCTTAGGGGCAGGGGGCTATGGCTACACCTTC
few . 17 TRBJ2-3 TRBV6-1 CASSEGVWGGLTDTQYF TGTGCCAGCAGTGAAGGCGTTTGGGGTGGACTCACAGATACGCAGTATTTT
. . 16 TRBJ2-5 TRBV28 CASSSPWRDWAETQYF TGTGCCAGCAGTTCCCCCTGGCGGGACTGGGCAGAGACCCAGTACTTC
few . 14 TRBJ2-3 TRBV7-3 CASSPGLRADTQYF TGTGCCAGCAGCCCGGGACTCCGGGCGGATACGCAGTATTTT
few TRBD2 15 TRBJ2-1 TRBV5-4 CASSLGGRAYNEQFF TGTGCCAGCAGCTTAGGCGGGAGGGCCTACAATGAGCAGTTCTTC
. . 13 TRBJ2-7 TRBV11-2 CASSLSRTYEQYF TGTGCCAGCAGCTTATCTAGGACCTACGAGCAGTACTTC
. . 12 TRBJ1-5 TRBV10-3 CAIAGDNQPQHF TGTGCCATCGCGGGCGATAATCAGCCCCAGCATTTT
. . 14 TRBJ2-5 TRBV6-6 CASSSSGTQETQYF TGTGCCAGCAGTTCAAGCGGAACGCAAGAGACCCAGTACTTC
. . 11 TRBJ2-1 TRBV20-1 CSARDGLEQFF TGCAGTGCTAGAGATGGGCTAGAGCAGTTCTTC
. TRBD1 13 TRBJ1-2 TRBV6-6 CASQGAPNYGYTF TGTGCCAGCCAGGGGGCGCCGAACTATGGCTACACCTTC
. TRBD1 16 TRBJ1-4 TRBV7-2 CASSYDTGGAGEKLFF TGTGCCAGCAGCTACGACACAGGGGGCGCAGGGGAAAAACTGTTTTTT
once . 11 TRBJ2-1 TRBV6-6 CAILGSREQFF TGTGCCATTCTAGGCTCGAGGGAGCAGTTCTTC
. TRBD2 16 TRBJ2-1 TRBV27 CASSLNSGLVRNEQFF TGTGCCAGCAGTTTAAATTCAGGACTAGTTCGTAATGAGCAGTTCTTC
once . 14 TRBJ1-5 TRBV6-5 CASSLGGRSQPQHF TGTGCCAGCAGTCTCGGGGGAAGGAGTCAGCCCCAGCATTTT
. . 15 TRBJ1-2 TRBV6-5 CASSYSFPPKLGYTF TGTGCCAGCAGTTACTCCTTCCCTCCCAAGCTAGGCTACACCTTC
. TRBD1 17 TRBJ1-4 TRBV29-1 CSVEDSRGTGGREKLFF TGCAGCGTTGAAGATAGTAGGGGGACAGGGGGTAGGGAAAAACTGTTTTTT
. . 14 TRBJ1-3 TRBV2 CASSSSGTGNTIYF TGTGCCAGCAGTTCGAGCGGGACTGGAAACACCATATATTTT
few TRBD2 17 TRBJ2-3 TRBV4-3 CASSQDGPGGRTDTQYF TGCGCCAGCAGCCAAGACGGACCGGGAGGGCGAACAGATACGCAGTATTTT
few . 16 TRBJ2-7 TRBV7-2 CASSLPLSGLSYEQYF TGTGCCAGCAGTTTACCCCTAAGCGGGCTTTCCTACGAGCAGTACTTC
. TRBD2 15 TRBJ2-7 TRBV7-3 CASSRGSSGRYEQYF TGTGCCAGCAGCCGTGGGTCTAGCGGGAGGTACGAGCAGTACTTC
. . 14 TRBJ1-2 TRBV5-8 CASSPRGSRTGYTF TGTGCCAGCAGTCCCCGGGGTAGCAGGACTGGCTACACCTTC
. TRBD2 16 TRBJ2-1 TRBV27 CASRGTSGRAGAEQFF TGTGCCAGCAGGGGGACTAGCGGGAGGGCCGGGGCTGAGCAGTTCTTC
. . 13 TRBJ2-2 TRBV28 CASSFRSTGELFF TGTGCCAGCAGTTTTAGGAGCACCGGGGAGCTGTTTTTT
. . 14 TRBJ2-7 TRBV19 CASSIAYSHYEQYF TGTGCCAGTAGTATAGCTTACTCCCACTACGAGCAGTACTTC
. TRBD1 14 TRBJ1-1 TRBV27 CASRKDREYTEAFF TGTGCCAGCAGGAAGGACAGGGAATACACTGAAGCTTTCTTT
. TRBD1 13 TRBJ2-5 TRBV5-1 CASSLTGEETQYF TGCGCCAGCAGCTTGACAGGGGAAGAGACCCAGTACTTC
. . 13 TRBJ2-5 TRBV7-9 CASSLQTDGTQYF TGTGCCAGCAGCCTCCAGACTGACGGGACCCAGTACTTC
few . 14 TRBJ1-2 TRBV19 CASKLEVTDYGYTF TGTGCCAGTAAACTGGAGGTGACTGACTATGGCTACACCTTC
once . 13 TRBJ1-2 TRBV30 CAWSIGVGYGYTF TGTGCCTGGAGCATAGGGGTCGGCTATGGCTACACCTTC
few . 13 TRBJ1-1 TRBV9 CASSQGLNTEAFF TGTGCCAGCAGCCAGGGGTTGAACACTGAAGCTTTCTTT
. . 14 TRBJ2-7 TRBV4-1 CASSLRQSSYEQYF TGCGCCAGCAGCCTGCGACAGAGCTCCTACGAGCAGTACTTC
. . 15 TRBJ1-3 TRBV6-5 CASSTDRNSGNTIYF TGTGCCAGCAGTACCGACAGGAACTCTGGAAACACCATATATTTT
. . 11 TRBJ1-4 TRBV20-1 CSAGTREKLFF TGCAGTGCAGGGACTAGGGAAAAACTGTTTTTT
. . 14 TRBJ2-3 TRBV5-1 CASGWGLNTDTQYF TGCGCCAGCGGCTGGGGACTGAACACAGATACGCAGTATTTT
. . 14 TRBJ2-7 TRBV27 CASSLYSSAYEQYF TGTGCCAGCAGTTTATATTCTAGCGCCTACGAGCAGTACTTC
. TRBD2 15 TRBJ2-3 TRBV4-3 CASSRRTSGTDTQYF TGCGCCAGCAGCCGACGGACTAGCGGAACAGATACGCAGTATTTT
once . 13 TRBJ1-5 TRBV19 CASSIPGNQPQHF TGTGCCAGTAGTATCCCCGGGAATCAGCCCCAGCATTTT
. TRBD1 15 TRBJ1-1 TRBV7-9 CASSFWTGPDTEAFF TGTGCCAGCAGCTTCTGGACAGGGCCGGACACTGAAGCTTTCTTT
. TRBD2 16 TRBJ2-7 TRBV28 CASSLLLAAERYEQYF TGTGCCAGCAGTCTACTACTAGCGGCCGAGCGGTACGAGCAGTACTTC
once . 15 TRBJ2-7 TRBV7-9 CASSPLGLGTHEQYF TGTGCCAGCAGCCCACTGGGACTGGGTACTCACGAGCAGTACTTC
. TRBD2 15 TRBJ2-5 TRBV5-1 CASSFQLAGVETQYF TGCGCCAGCAGCTTCCAACTAGCGGGAGTAGAGACCCAGTACTTC
. TRBD1 13 TRBJ2-7 TRBV6-5 CASRTGVLTEQYF TGTGCCAGCAGAACAGGGGTCCTGACCGAGCAGTACTTC
. . 13 TRBJ2-7 TRBV7-9 CASSPTAVFEQYF TGTGCCAGCAGCCCCACTGCGGTTTTCGAGCAGTACTTC